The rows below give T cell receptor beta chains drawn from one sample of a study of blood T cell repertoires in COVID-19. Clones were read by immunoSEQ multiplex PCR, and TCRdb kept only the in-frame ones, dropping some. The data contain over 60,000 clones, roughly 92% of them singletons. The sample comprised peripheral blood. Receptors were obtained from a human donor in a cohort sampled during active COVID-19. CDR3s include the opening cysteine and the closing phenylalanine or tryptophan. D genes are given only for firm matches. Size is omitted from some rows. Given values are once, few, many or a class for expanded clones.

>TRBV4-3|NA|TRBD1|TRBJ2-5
TGCGCCAGCAGCCAAGAGGGGACAGGGGGAGAGACCCAGTACTTC
CASSQEGTGGETQYF
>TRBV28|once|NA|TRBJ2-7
TGTGCCAGCACGGGACACCGGAACGAGCAGTACTTC
CASTGHRNEQYF
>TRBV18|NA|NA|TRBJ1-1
TGTGCCAGCTCACCCCTAGGGGCCCAGTACACTGAAGCTTTCTTT
CASSPLGAQYTEAFF
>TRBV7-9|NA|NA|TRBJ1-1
TGTGCCAGCAGCTTAGGGGAGTTAAACACTGAAGCTTTCTTT
CASSLGELNTEAFF
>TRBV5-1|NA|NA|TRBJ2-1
TGCGCCAGCAGCTTGGCCGGGGTTATGAATGAGCAGTTCTTC
CASSLAGVMNEQFF
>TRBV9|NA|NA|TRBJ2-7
TGTGCCAGCAGCGTAGGAGGGGGGGCCGCCTACGAGCAGTACTTC
CASSVGGGAAYEQYF
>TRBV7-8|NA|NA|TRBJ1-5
TGTGCCAGCAGCCCAGGGTTGCGGGGTCTGACGACGGGTTTATCGCCCCAGCATTTT
CASSPGLRGLTTGLSPQHF
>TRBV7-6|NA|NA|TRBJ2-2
TGTGCCAGCAGCCCACGGCTAGCTGGAACCGGGGAGCTGTTTTTT
CASSPRLAGTGELFF
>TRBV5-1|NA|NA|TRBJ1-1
TGCGCCAGCAGCTTGGGATTCCGGAGCGGTGAAGCTTTCTTT
CASSLGFRSGEAFF
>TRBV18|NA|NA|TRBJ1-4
TGTGCCAGCTCACCACCGGGGAGGGCTGAAAAACTGTTTTTT
CASSPPGRAEKLFF
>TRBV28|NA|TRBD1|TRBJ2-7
TGTGCCAGCAGTCCCAGGGGGCCGCAGTACTTC
CASSPRGPQYF
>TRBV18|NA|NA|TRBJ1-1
TGTGCCAGCTCACCGGGTGGCTCTCCCGGGGAAGCTTTCTTT
CASSPGGSPGEAFF
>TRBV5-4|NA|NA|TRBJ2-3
TGTGCCAGCACCCGTGGAGGCACAGATACGCAGTATTTT
CASTRGGTDTQYF
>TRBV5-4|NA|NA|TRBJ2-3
TGTGCCAGCAGCTTGGAAGGGGCAGATACGCAGTATTTT
CASSLEGADTQYF
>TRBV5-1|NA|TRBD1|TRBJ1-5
TGCGCCAGCAGCCCGGGACAGGGGGCTTATCAGCCCCAGCATTTT
CASSPGQGAYQPQHF
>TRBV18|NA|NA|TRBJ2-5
TGTGCCAGCTCACCGAACAGGGAGACCCAGTACTTC
CASSPNRETQYF
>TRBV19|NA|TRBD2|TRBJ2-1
TGTGCCAGTAGTGGCAGACTAGCGGGTAGCTATAATGAGCAGTTCTTC
CASSGRLAGSYNEQFF
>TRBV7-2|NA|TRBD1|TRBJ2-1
TGTGCCAGCAGCCCGGACAGGGGTTCCTACAATGAGCAGTTCTTC
CASSPDRGSYNEQFF
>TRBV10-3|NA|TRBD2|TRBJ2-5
TGTGCCATCAGTGAGAGGATGGCGGGAGGGGGTCACCAAGAGACCCAGTACTTC
CAISERMAGGGHQETQYF
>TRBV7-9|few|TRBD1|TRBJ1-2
TGTGCCAGCAGCTTAGAGTGGACAGGGGGAGATGGCTACACCTTC
CASSLEWTGGDGYTF
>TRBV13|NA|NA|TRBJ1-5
TGTGCCAGCAGCTTGACAGGCCCCGGCCAGCCCCAGCATTTT
CASSLTGPGQPQHF
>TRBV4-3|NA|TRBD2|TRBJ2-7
TGCGCCAGCAGCCAAGACGGCAGCGGGAGGAGCCCCTACGAGCAGTACTTC
CASSQDGSGRSPYEQYF
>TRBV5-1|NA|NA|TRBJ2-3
TGCGCCAGCAGCTGGGGGGACAGCCCGTTTGCAGATACGCAGTATTTT
CASSWGDSPFADTQYF
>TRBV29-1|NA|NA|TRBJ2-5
TGCAGCGTTGCGCAGGGACTTCTTCAAGAGACCCAGTACTTC
CSVAQGLLQETQYF
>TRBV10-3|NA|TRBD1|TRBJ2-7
TGTGCCATCTTACAGGGGGCCGGAGACTACGAGCAGTACTTC
CAILQGAGDYEQYF
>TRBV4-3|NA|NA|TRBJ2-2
TGCGCCAGCAGCCAAGTATTCCCTAACACCGGGGAGCTGTTTTTT
CASSQVFPNTGELFF
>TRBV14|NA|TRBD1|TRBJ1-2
TGTGCCAGCAGCCAGACAGGGGGCGCGGGCGGCTACACCTTC
CASSQTGGAGGYTF
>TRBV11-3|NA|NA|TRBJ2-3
TGTGCCAGCAGCCCGAGCCCACAGGGCTCAGATACGCAGTATTTT
CASSPSPQGSDTQYF
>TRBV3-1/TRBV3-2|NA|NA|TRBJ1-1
TGTGCCAGCAGCTTTTCCATGAACACTGAAGCTTTCTTT
CASSFSMNTEAFF
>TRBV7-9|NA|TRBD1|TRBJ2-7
TGTGCCAGCAGGATGGACGGGACAGGGGCCTACGAGCAGTACTTC
CASRMDGTGAYEQYF
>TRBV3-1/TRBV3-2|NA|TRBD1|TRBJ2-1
TGTGCCAGCAGCCTACGACAACAGGGGGCGGGCAATGAGCAGTTCTTC
CASSLRQQGAGNEQFF
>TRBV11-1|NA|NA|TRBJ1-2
TGTGCCAGCAGCCCGGGAAGCGAAGGAGGCTACACCTTC
CASSPGSEGGYTF
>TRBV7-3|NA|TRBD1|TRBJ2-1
TGTGCCAGCAGTCCGACAGGGATGTCCTACAATGAGCAGTTCTTC
CASSPTGMSYNEQFF